The table lists the clone carrying this TCR beta chain with a count of one. Its antigen is not identified. The record originates from a study of cytomegalovirus exposure and HLA in healthy donors. Study summary: The 100 to 150 validation repertoires, a later analysis reported, used the same platform as the roughly 660 repertoires from the first cohort. The study, taken as a whole, reports: The classifier was said to identify cytomegalovirus status with high specificity and sensitivity.

Assay used: immunoSEQ multiplex PCR; TCRdb lists only in-frame clones, some missing. The profile shows about 83,000 clones, approximately 96% of them singletons. Per germline, CDR1 SGHRS and CDR2 YFSETQ. Trimming took 4 bases from V and 1 from J; bases not matched to a gene: 25. There are 21 residues in the CDR3. The sequencing input was PBMCs. The chain uses TRBV5-1 and TRBJ1-2; TRBD1 matches at 7 bases. The receptor's source is a woman younger than 30 in good health and CMV-seronegative. The CDR3 protein is CASSRPNIRTGQPFFNYGYTF. The CDR3 bases are TGCGCCAGCAGCCGACCCAACATTCGAACGGGACAGCCTTTCTTTAACTATGGCTACACCTTC.